This T cell receptor (beta chain) was identified during a study of shared clonotypes between healthy human individuals. About the study: Per donor, CD8 memory used one plate, CD8 naive used two, CD4 memory used three and CD4 naive used three.

Details on this clone: What it binds is unknown.

The germline V gene encodes CDR1 LNHDA and CDR2 SQIVND (reference sequence). There are 14 residues in the CDR3. The J segment lost 7 bases and the V segment lost 6 bases, leaving 5 bases of the junction unmatched. The study, taken as a whole, reports: The genetic and exposure-history diversity represented was limited by few donors.

Assay: immunoSEQ multiplex PCR; the TCRdb copy retains only in-frame clones and omits some. The repertoire holds some 2,500,000 clones, with roughly 93% as singletons. From CD4+ cells came CD45RA+ naive and CD45RA-negative memory subsets. This TCR came from a man aged 18 to 30 in good health. Some clones in this sample may be carry-over from other donors' samples. This chain connects TRBV19 to TRBJ1-5; 11 positions match TRBD1. Source material: naive CD4+ T cells from PBMCs. The subset denotes: CD45RA+ positively selected. The CDR3 loop reads CASRDRGPGQPQHF. CDR3 bases: TGTGCCAGTAGGGACAGGGGGCCGGGGCAGCCCCAGCATTTT.